These 6 T cell receptor beta chains came from one sample sequenced in a study of blood T cell repertoires in COVID-19. Clones were sequenced by immunoSEQ multiplex PCR, and TCRdb holds only the in-frame ones, with some missing. The data hold about 250,000 clones, with roughly 85% observed a single time. Sequenced sample: PBMCs or T cells enriched from blood (not recorded which). These receptors all stem from a woman between 45 and 60 years old with acute COVID-19.

This clone was counted once. The chain joins TRBV19 to TRBJ1-2; a possible D gene is TRBD1 (5 bases). The V end was cut by 1 base, the J end by 6 bases, with 12 bases between. CDR1 LNHDA and CDR2 SQIVND come from the germline V gene (reference sequence). The CDR3 is made up of 14 amino acids. Here the CDR3 reads CASSIAGRANGYTF. The CDR3 region has the DNA TGTGCCAGTAGTATAGCGGGCAGGGCGAATGGCTACACCTTC.

V usage is TRBV6-2 or TRBV6-3 and J usage is TRBJ1-1, with D unclear. This CDR3 spans 13 amino acids. The germline V gene has CDR1 MNHEY and CDR2 SVGEGT. Trimming removed 5 bases at V and 12 bases at J, with 19 bases between. In nucleotides, the CDR3 is TGTGCCAGCAGTCGCCAAGATCCCTCAGATACTTTCTTT. Translation gives CASSRQDPSDTFF.

This clone was picked up a small number of times. This sequence joins TRBV6-5 and TRBJ1-4; D possibly corresponds to TRBD1 (6 bases). The CDR3 runs to 13 residues. V was cut by 7 bases and J by 3 bases, with 9 bases left in between. In germline, CDR1 is MNHEY, CDR2 SVGAGI. This CDR3 is CASKQGANEKLFF. The CDR3 nucleotides read TGTGCCAGCAAACAGGGAGCTAATGAAAAACTGTTTTTT.

The V and J genes are TRBV18 and TRBJ1-1, with D unresolved. Trimming stripped 3 bases from V and 6 bases from J, with 11 bases between. The CDR3 is 13 residues long. Germline CDR1 and CDR2: KGHSH and LQKENI. CDR3 amino acids: CASSPPTVPEAFF. CDR3 nucleotides: TGTGCCAGCTCACCCCCCACGGTGCCTGAAGCTTTCTTT.

About this clone itself: The junction departs from germline at one end; a sequencing error may be responsible. The chain is built from TRBV7-7 and TRBJ2-1; 7 positions agree with TRBD1. The CDR3 length is 14 residues. Germline assignment: CDR1 SSHAT and CDR2 FNYEAQ (reference sequence). CDR3 bases: TGTGCTAGCAGCTTGACAGGGTTATACAATGAGCAGTTCTTC. It translates to CASSLTGLYNEQFF. The entire variable domain, with the rest obtained from reference TRBV7-7 and TRBJ2-1, is as follows: GAGVSQSPRYKVTKRGQDVTLRCDPISSHATLYWYQQALGQGPEFLTYFNYEAQPDKSGLPSDRFSAERPEGSISTLTIQRTEQRDSAMYRCASSLTGLYNEQFFGPGTRLTVL.

V gene TRBV2 combines with J gene TRBJ1-1, with 8 bases that match TRBD1. CDR3 length: 14 amino acids. CDR1 SNHLY and CDR2 FYNNEI come from the germline V gene. The ends lost 4 bases at V and 5 bases at J; junction bases unmatched: 6. This chain's CDR3 is CASSARTGRTEAFF. The CDR3 region has the DNA TGTGCCAGCAGTGCGCGGACAGGGAGGACTGAAGCTTTCTTT.